This is a list of T cell receptor beta chains from one sample in a study of a mutant IDH1 vaccine in newly diagnosed glioma. Clones were sequenced by immunoSEQ multiplex PCR, and TCRdb holds only the in-frame ones, with some missing. This sample carries over 45,000 clones, 85% to 95% of them seen once, and the ten largest clones take around 2%. These TCRs are of unknown antigen specificity. The source was PBMCs, collected from a glioma patient whose treatment included an IDH1 peptide vaccine. All receptors derive from a middle-aged man with glioma. Each CDR3 is given without its conserved first and last residue. The order of the fields is J gene, V gene, CDR3 protein.

TRBJ1-5 | TRBV11-2 | ASSSTGGDQPQH
TRBJ2-5 | TRBV25-1 | ATEYRGRGQETQY
TRBJ2-1 | TRBV10-1 | ASSPAGGGDEQF
TRBJ2-3 | TRBV30 | AWGRDRGTDTQY
TRBJ1-5 | TRBV2 | ASSERGVGSRQPQH
TRBJ1-4 | TRBV19 | ASRDGRQPLINEKLF
TRBJ1-4 | TRBV30 | AWSTGVATNEKLF
TRBJ2-7 | TRBV30 | ACTRSYEQY
TRBJ1-4 | TRBV6-6 | ASSLYSGAPNEKLF
TRBJ2-3 | TRBV28 | ASSPTGLAGGDTQY
TRBJ1-5 | TRBV28 | ASTGFGMGNQPQH
TRBJ2-7 | TRBV5-6 | ASSRDSGPGGQY
TRBJ2-3 | TRBV6-6 | ASSPDTADTQY
TRBJ2-7 | TRBV4-1 | ASSQGSGEGEQY
TRBJ2-3 | TRBV6-6 | ASSYAHGGTDTQY
TRBJ1-5 | TRBV2 | ASSETDRAQPQH
TRBJ2-1 | TRBV5-5 | ASSLSLYGAYNEQF
TRBJ1-2 | TRBV4-3 | ASSFSSGGYT
TRBJ1-3 | TRBV27 | ASSLSRQPGNTIY
TRBJ1-2 | TRBV18 | ASSPLSGQTYGYT
TRBJ1-4 | TRBV18 | ASSPNSNEKLF
TRBJ2-5 | TRBV27 | ASSYGTGMGETQY
TRBJ1-5 | TRBV10-2 | ASSESLGGANQPQH
TRBJ2-3 | TRBV6-1 | ASMDSTDTQY
TRBJ2-7 | TRBV9 | ASSYRGLAEDYEQY
TRBJ1-5 | TRBV16 | ASSLTGANQPQH
TRBJ1-3 | TRBV10-1 | ATSPGLGNTIY
TRBJ2-4 | TRBV10-3 | AISGGENIQY
TRBJ2-5 | TRBV2 | ASRTVYRGRRGETQY
TRBJ2-5 | TRBV10-3 | AISESADREKETQY
TRBJ2-3 | TRBV5-6 | ASSATGPTDTQY
TRBJ2-3 | TRBV7-8 | ASSLLAVGGSTDTQY
TRBJ1-1 | TRBV6-5 | ASSSHPGTEAF
TRBJ1-1 | TRBV4-1 | ASSQERTGRAF
TRBJ1-5 | TRBV9 | ASSVAGTSNQPQH
TRBJ2-1 | TRBV5-1 | ASSITPGQGVLSSYNEQF
TRBJ2-7 | TRBV5-1 | ASSESGQGVSYEQY
TRBJ1-1 | TRBV25-1 | ASSLLSTGGVNTEAF
TRBJ2-1 | TRBV28 | ATKDGSSYNEQF
TRBJ1-1 | TRBV6-5 | ASRTGTQGTEAF
TRBJ2-1 | TRBV2 | ASSAGTSGRNNEQF